The 10 T cell receptor beta chains listed next were all sequenced from one sample in a study of blood T cell repertoires in COVID-19. Clones were read by immunoSEQ multiplex PCR, and TCRdb kept only the in-frame ones, dropping some. The table records 400,000 to 450,000 clones, 80% to 90% of them present only once. The specimen was PBMCs or T cells enriched from blood (not recorded which). These receptors were taken from a man aged 30 to 39 who had recovered from COVID-19.

The chain couples TRBV4-1 to TRBJ2-2; 7 bases match TRBD2. V was pared by 4 bases and J by 5 bases, with 16 bases of the junction left unmatched. The CDR3 spans 18 residues. Germline values: CDR1 MGHRA, CDR2 YSYEKL. The CDR3 sequence is CASSPQPGLAEGTGELFF. CDR3 coding DNA: TGCGCCAGCAGCCCCCAGCCCGGGCTAGCGGAGGGGACCGGGGAGCTGTTTTTT.

The chain is built from TRBV9 and TRBJ2-1; D call uncertain. CDR3 length: 14 amino acids. Trimming took 2 bases from V and 3 from J, leaving 9 bases between them. The germline V gene encodes CDR1 SGDLS and CDR2 YYNGEE. The CDR3 DNA reads TGTGCCAGCAGCGTTGCAGATCTCTACAATGAGCAGTTCTTC. Translated: CASSVADLYNEQFF.

This chain links TRBV5-4 with TRBJ2-3; tentative D call: TRBD2 (6 bases). Germline-derived CDR1 and CDR2 are SGHNT and YYREEE (reference sequence). V lost 4 bases and J 2 bases, leaving 17 bases between the germline ends. This CDR3 is built from 16 residues. The CDR3 nucleotides are TGTGCCAGCAGCCCCGTTGTGGGAGGCCCCACAGATACGCAGTATTTT. Protein product: CASSPVVGGPTDTQYF.

The chain has TRBV5-4 and TRBJ2-2; possibly TRBD2 for D (5 bases). The V gene lost 4 bases and the J gene lost 1 base, with 11 bases spanning the gap. The germline gives CDR1 SGHNT, CDR2 YYREEE (reference sequence). CDR3 length equals 15 residues. Written as DNA, the CDR3 is TGTGCCAGCAGCCCGGGGAGTGGGAACACCGGGGAGCTGTTTTTT. Its protein is CASSPGSGNTGELFF.

The chain couples TRBV24-1 to TRBJ1-2; 8 bases are shared with TRBD1. With 2 bases clipped from V and 7 bases from J, the junction kept 5 bases outside the gene matches. CDR3 size: 14 residues. Germline CDR1 and CDR2: KGHDR and SFDVKD. Written as DNA, the CDR3 is TGTGCCACCAGTGATTGGACAGGGAGTGGTGGCTACACCTTC. Amino acid sequence: CATSDWTGSGGYTF.

This chain uses TRBV3-1 (or the pseudogene TRBV3-2) with TRBJ1-3, with D uncertain. V lost 4 bases to trimming and J lost 4 bases, with 11 bases between them. CDR1 is LGHDT and CDR2 is YNNKEL in the germline V gene (reference sequence). The CDR3 spans 14 residues. The CDR3 protein is CASSRESKGNTIYF. The DNA for the CDR3 is TGTGCCAGCAGCCGGGAGTCCAAGGGAAACACCATATATTTT.

Regarding this clone: Other DNA sequences in the sample encode the same CDR3. Written as DNA, the CDR3 is TGTGCCAGCAGCGTAGGTGGAGGGGCTTACAATGAGCAGTTCTTC. Protein product: CASSVGGGAYNEQFF. This chain connects TRBV9 to TRBJ2-1; possible D gene TRBD2, 6 bases. Germline CDR1 and CDR2: SGDLS and YYNGEE. This CDR3 has 15 residues. Trimming stripped 0 bases from V and 4 bases from J, with 11 bases between.

J is TRBJ2-1 and V is TRBV7-3, with TRBD2 matching over 9 bases. The germline V gene encodes CDR1 SGHTA and CDR2 FQGTGA. The ends lost 5 bases at V and 7 bases at J; junction bases unmatched: 9. This CDR3 spans 15 amino acids. The CDR3 is CASSPAGTSPNEQFF. The CDR3 DNA reads TGTGCCAGCAGCCCGGCCGGGACTAGCCCAAATGAGCAGTTCTTC.

V gene TRBV13 combines with J gene TRBJ2-3, with D unresolved. With 5 bases removed from V and 3 bases from J, the gap between germline ends came to 15 bases. CDR1 and CDR2 from the germline V gene are PRHDT and FYEKMQ (reference sequence). The CDR3 is 15 residues long. The CDR3 nucleotides read TGTGCCAGCAGCCTCGCCTTGGCGGATACAGATACGCAGTATTTT. Amino acid sequence: CASSLALADTDTQYF.

The chain links TRBV5-1 to TRBJ2-1; 9 positions match TRBD2. The CDR3 covers 18 residues. J was trimmed by 7 bases and V by 0 bases; bases with no gene match: 14. The V gene's germline CDR1 is SGHRS and CDR2 YFSETQ. The CDR3 region is CASSLGSAGLAGLNEQFF. The CDR3 DNA sequence: TGCGCCAGCAGCTTGGGGTCCGCCGGGCTAGCGGGATTGAATGAGCAGTTCTTC.